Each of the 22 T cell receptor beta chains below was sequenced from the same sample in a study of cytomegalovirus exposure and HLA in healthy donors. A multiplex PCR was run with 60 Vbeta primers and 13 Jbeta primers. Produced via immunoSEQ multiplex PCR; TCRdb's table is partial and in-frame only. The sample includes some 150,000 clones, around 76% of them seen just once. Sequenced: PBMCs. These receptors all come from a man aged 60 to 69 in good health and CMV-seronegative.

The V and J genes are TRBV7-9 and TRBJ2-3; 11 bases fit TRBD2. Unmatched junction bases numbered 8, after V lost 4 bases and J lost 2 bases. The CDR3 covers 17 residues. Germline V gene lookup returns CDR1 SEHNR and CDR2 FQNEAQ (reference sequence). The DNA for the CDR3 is TGTGCCAGCAGCTCCTCCCAACTAGCGGGGGACACAGATACGCAGTATTTT. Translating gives CASSSSQLAGDTDTQYF.

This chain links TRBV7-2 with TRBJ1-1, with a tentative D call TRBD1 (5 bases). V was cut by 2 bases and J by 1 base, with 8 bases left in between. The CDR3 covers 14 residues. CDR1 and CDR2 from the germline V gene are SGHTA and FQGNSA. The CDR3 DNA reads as TGTGCCAGCAGCTTACCAGGGCGGAACACTGAAGCTTTCTTT. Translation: CASSLPGRNTEAFF.

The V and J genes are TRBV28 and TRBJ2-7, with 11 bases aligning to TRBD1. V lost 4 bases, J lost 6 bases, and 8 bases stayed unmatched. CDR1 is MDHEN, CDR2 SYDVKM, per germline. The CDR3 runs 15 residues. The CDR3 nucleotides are TGTGCCAGCAGTTCGATGGACAGGGGGCCGGTCGAGCAGTACTTC. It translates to CASSSMDRGPVEQYF.

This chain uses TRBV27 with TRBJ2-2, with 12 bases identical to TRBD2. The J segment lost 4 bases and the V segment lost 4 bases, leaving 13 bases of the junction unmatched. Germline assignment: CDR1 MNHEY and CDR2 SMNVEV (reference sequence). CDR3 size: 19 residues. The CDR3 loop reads CASSSPGLAGGPGTGELFF. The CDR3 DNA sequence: TGTGCCAGCAGTTCACCCGGGCTAGCGGGAGGGCCGGGCACCGGGGAGCTGTTTTTT.

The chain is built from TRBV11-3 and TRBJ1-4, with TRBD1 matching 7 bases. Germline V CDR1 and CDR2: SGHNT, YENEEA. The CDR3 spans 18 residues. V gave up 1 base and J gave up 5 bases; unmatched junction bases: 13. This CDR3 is CASSLVSLRTGVNEKLFF. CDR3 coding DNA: TGTGCCAGCAGCTTAGTTTCTCTCAGGACAGGAGTAAATGAAAAACTGTTTTTT.

The CDR3 DNA follows: TGCAGCGGACATAGCGGGAGGGCCAGGACCCAGTACTTC. This codes for CSGHSGRARTQYF. V is TRBV29-1 and J is TRBJ2-5; 11 positions match TRBD2. The CDR3 totals 13 residues. Trimming took 7 bases from V and 7 from J; bases not matched to a gene: 8. The germline V gene has CDR1 SQVTM and CDR2 ANQGSEA. Full variable domain (missing parts from reference TRBV29-1 and TRBJ2-5): SAVISQKPSRDICQRGTSLTIQCQVDSQVTMMFWYRQQPGQSLTLIATANQGSEATYESGFVIDKFPISRPNLTFSTLTVSNMSPEDSSIYLCSGHSGRARTQYFGPGTRLLVL.

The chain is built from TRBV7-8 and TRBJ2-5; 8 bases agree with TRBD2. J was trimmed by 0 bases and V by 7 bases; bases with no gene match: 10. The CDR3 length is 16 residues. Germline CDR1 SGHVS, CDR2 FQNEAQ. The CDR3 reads CASKRGSGTYQETQYF. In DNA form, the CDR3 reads TGTGCCAGCAAACGGGGTAGCGGGACGTACCAAGAGACCCAGTACTTC.

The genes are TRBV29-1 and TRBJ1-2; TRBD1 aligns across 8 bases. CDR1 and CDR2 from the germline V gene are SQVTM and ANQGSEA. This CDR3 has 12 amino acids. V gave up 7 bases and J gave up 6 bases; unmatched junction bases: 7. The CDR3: CSAKAGGDGYTF. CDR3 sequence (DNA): TGCAGCGCTAAGGCAGGGGGCGATGGCTACACCTTC.

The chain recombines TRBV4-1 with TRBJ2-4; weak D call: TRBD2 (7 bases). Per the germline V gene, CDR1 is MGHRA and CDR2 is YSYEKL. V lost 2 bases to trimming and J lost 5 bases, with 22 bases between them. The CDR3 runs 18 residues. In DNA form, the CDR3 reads TGCGCCAGCAGCCAAAGGGGCCCCGGGGGGCCTCTCCAAAACATTCAGTACTTC. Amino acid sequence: CASSQRGPGGPLQNIQYF.

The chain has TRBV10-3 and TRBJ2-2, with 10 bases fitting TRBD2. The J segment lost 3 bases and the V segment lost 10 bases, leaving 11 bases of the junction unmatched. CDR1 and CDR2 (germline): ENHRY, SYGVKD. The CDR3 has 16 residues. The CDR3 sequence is CATKLLAGEDTGELFF. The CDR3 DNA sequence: TGTGCCACCAAACTTCTAGCGGGAGAGGACACCGGGGAGCTGTTTTTT.

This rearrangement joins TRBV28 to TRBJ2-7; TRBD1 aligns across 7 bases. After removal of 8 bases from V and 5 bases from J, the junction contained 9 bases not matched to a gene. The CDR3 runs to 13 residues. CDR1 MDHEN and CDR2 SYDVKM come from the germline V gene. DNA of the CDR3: TGTGCCAGCTGTACCGGGACAGTCCACGAGCAGTACTTC. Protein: CASCTGTVHEQYF.

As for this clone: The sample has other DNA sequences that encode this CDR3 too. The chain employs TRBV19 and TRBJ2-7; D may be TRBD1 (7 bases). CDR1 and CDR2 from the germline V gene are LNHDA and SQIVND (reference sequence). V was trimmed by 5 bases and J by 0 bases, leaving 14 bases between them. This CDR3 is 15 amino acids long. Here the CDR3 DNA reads TGTGCCAGTAGTCCGTCAGGGGGAGGCTCCTACGAGCAGTACTTC. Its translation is CASSPSGGGSYEQYF.

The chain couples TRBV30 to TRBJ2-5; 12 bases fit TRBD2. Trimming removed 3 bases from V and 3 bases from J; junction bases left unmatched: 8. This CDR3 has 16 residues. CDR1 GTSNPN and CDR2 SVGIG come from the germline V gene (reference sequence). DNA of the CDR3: TGTGCCTGGAGGACGGAGACTAGCGGGAGAAAAGAGACCCAGTACTTC. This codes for CAWRTETSGRKETQYF.

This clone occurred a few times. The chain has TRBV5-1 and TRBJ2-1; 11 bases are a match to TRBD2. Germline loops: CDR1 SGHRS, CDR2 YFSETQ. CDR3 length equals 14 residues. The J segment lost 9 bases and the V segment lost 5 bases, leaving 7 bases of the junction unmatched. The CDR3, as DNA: TGCGCCAGCAGGCCCGGGACTAGCGGTACTGAGCAGTTCTTC. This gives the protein CASRPGTSGTEQFF.

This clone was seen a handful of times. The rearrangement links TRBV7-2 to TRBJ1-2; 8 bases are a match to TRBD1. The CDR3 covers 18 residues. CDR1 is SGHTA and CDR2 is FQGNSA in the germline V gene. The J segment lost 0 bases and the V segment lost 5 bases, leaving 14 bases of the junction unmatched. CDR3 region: CASSPGRTDRAANYGYTF. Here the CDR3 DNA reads TGTGCCAGCAGCCCCGGGAGGACGGACAGGGCCGCTAACTATGGCTACACCTTC.

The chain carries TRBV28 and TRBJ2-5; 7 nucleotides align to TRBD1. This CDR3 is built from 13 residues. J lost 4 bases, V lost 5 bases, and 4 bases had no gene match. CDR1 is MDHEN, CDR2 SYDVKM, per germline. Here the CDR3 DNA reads TGTGCCAGCAGTCGGACAGGTATAGAGACCCAGTACTTC. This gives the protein CASSRTGIETQYF.

The CDR3 sequence is CASSSSGSSYNEQFF. The DNA of the CDR3 is TGTGCCAGTAGTAGTAGCGGGAGTTCCTACAATGAGCAGTTCTTC. The chain has TRBV19 and TRBJ2-1, with 9 bases fitting TRBD2. Trimming removed 4 bases from V and 1 base from J; junction bases left unmatched: 2. Germline V gives CDR1 LNHDA, CDR2 SQIVND (reference sequence). This CDR3 is 15 amino acids long.

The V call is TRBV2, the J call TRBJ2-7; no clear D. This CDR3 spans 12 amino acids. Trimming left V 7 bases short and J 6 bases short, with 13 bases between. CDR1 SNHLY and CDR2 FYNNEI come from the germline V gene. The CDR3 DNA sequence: TGTGCCAGCACGCCCGGCGGCGGCGAGCAGTACTTC. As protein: CASTPGGGEQYF.

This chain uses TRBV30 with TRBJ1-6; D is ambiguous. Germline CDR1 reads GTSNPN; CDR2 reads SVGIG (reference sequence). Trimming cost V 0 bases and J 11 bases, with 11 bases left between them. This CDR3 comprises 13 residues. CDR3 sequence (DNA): TGTGCCTGGAGTGTTCGGGATTTTACACCCCTCCACTTT. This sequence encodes CAWSVRDFTPLHF.

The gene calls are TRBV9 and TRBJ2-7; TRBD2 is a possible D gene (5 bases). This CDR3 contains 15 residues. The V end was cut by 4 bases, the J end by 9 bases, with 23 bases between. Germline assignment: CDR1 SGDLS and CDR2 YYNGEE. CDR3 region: CASSPFREWGSVQYF. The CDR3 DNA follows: TGTGCCAGCAGCCCTTTTAGGGAGTGGGGATCCGTGCAGTACTTC.

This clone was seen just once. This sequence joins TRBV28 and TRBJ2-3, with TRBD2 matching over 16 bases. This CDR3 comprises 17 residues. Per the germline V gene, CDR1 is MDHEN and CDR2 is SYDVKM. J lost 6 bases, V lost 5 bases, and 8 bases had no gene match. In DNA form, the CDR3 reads TGTGCCAGCAGTGTTGGGACTAGCGGGGGGGCGTTGGATACGCAGTATTTT. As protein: CASSVGTSGGALDTQYF.

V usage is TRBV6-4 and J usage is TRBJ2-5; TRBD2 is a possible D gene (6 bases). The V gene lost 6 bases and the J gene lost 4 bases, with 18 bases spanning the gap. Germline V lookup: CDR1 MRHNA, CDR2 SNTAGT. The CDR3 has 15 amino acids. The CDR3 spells CASRRPGLCLETQYF. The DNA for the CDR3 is TGTGCCAGCAGAAGACCGGGACTGTGCCTAGAGACCCAGTACTTC.